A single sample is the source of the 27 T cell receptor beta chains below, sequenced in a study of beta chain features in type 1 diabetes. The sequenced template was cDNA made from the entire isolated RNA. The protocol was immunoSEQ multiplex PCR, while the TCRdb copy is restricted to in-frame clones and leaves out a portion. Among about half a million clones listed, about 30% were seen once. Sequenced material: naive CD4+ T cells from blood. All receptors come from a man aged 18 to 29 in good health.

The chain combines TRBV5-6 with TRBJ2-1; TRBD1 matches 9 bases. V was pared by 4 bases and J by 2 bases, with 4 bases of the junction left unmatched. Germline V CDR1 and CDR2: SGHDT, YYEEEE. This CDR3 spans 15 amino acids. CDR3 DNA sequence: TGTGCCAGCAGCCCGGGACAGGGACCCTACAATGAGCAGTTCTTC. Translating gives CASSPGQGPYNEQFF.

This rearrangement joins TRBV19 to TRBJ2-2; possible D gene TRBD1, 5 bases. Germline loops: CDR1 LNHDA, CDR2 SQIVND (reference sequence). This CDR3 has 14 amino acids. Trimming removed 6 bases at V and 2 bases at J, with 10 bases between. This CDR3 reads CASRTEVNTGELFF. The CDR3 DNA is TGTGCCAGTAGGACAGAGGTTAACACCGGGGAGCTGTTTTTT.

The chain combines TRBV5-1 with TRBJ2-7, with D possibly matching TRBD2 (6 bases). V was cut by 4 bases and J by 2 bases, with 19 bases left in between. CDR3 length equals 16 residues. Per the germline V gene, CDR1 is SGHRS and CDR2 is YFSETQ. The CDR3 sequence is CASSPRPGTGAYEQYF. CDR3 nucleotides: TGCGCCAGCAGCCCCAGACCGGGGACTGGGGCCTACGAGCAGTACTTC.

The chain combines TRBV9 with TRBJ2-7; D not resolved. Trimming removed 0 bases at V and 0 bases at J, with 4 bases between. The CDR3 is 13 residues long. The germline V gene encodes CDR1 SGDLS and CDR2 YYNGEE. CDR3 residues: CASSVDSSYEQYF. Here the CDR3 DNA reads TGTGCCAGCAGCGTAGACAGCTCCTACGAGCAGTACTTC.

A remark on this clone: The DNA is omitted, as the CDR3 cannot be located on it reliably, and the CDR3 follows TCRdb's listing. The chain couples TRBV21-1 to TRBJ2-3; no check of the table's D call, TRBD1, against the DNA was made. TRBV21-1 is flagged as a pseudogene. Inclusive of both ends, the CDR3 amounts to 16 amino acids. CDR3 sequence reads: CASSRVGRGAPDTQYF.

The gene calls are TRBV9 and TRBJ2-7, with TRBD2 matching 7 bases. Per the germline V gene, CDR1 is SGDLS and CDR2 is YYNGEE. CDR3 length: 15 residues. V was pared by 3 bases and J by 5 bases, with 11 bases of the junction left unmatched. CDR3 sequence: CASSALSGTGNEQYF. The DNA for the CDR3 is TGTGCCAGCAGCGCTCTGAGCGGGACCGGGAACGAGCAGTACTTC. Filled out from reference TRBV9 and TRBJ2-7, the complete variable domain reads DSGVTQTPKHLITATGQRVTLRCSPRSGDLSVYWYQQSLDQGLQFLIQYYNGEERAKGNILERFSAQQFPDLHSELNLSSLELGDSALYFCASSALSGTGNEQYFGPGTRLTVT.

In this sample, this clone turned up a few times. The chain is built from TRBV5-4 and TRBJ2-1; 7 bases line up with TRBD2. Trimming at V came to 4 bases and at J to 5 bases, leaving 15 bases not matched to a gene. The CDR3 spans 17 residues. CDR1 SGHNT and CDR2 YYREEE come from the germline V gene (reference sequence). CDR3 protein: CASSPRLVSGGHNEQFF. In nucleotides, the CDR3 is TGTGCCAGCAGCCCCCGCCTCGTATCGGGAGGACACAATGAGCAGTTCTTC.

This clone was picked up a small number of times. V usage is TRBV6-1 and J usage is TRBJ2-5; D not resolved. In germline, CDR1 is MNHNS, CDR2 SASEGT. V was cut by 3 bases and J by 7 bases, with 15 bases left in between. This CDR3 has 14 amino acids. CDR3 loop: CASSDLALAGTQYF. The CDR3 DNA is TGTGCCAGCAGTGACTTGGCTCTGGCCGGGACCCAGTACTTC.

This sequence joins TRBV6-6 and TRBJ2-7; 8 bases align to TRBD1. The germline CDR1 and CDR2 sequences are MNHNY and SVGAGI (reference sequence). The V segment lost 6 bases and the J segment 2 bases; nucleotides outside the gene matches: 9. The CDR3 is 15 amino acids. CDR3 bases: TGTGCCAGCAGGGCCCGGGACAGGAGTACCTACGAGCAGTACTTC. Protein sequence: CASRARDRSTYEQYF.

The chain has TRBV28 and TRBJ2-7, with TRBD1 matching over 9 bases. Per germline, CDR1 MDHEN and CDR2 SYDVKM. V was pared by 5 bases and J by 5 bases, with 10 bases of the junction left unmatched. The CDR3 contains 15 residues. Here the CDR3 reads CASSPSGTGRDEQYF. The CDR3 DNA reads TGTGCCAGCAGTCCGTCCGGGACAGGGAGGGACGAGCAGTACTTC.

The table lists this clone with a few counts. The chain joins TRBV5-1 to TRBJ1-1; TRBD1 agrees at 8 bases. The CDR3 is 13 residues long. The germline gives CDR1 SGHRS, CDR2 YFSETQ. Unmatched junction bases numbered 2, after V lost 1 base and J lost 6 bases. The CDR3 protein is CASSLSGGPEAFF. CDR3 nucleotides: TGCGCCAGCAGCTTGTCAGGGGGCCCTGAAGCTTTCTTT.

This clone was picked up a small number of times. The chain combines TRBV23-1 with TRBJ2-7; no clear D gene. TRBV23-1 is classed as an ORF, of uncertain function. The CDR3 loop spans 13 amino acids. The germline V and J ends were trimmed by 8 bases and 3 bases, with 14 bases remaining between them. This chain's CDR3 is CASRPTNFYEQYF. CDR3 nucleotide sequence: TGCGCCAGCCGACCTACCAACTTCTACGAGCAGTACTTC.

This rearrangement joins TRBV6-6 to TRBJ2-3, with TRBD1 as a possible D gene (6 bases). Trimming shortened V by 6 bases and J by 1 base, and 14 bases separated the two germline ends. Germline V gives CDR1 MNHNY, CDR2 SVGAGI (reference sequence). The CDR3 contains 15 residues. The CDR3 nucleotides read TGTGCCAGCAGCTACCAGACAGGAGGCACAGATACGCAGTATTTT. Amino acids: CASSYQTGGTDTQYF.

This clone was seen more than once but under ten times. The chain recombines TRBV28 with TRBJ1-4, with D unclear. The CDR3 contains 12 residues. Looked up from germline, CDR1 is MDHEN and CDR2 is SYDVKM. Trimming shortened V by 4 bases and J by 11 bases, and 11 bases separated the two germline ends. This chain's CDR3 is CASSSATGKLFF. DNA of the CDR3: TGTGCCAGCAGTTCCGCGACCGGTAAACTGTTTTTT.

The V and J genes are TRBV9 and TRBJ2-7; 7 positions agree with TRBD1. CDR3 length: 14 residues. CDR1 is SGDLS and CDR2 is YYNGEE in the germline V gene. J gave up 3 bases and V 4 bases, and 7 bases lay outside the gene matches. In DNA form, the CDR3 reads TGTGCCAGCAGCCCGGGACAGTTTATCTACGAGCAGTACTTC. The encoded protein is CASSPGQFIYEQYF.

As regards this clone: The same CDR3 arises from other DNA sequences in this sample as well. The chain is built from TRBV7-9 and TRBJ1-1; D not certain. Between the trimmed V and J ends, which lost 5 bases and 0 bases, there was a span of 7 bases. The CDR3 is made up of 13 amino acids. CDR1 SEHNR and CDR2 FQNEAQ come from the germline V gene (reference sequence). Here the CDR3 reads CASSLEMNTEAFF. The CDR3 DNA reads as TGTGCCAGCAGCCTCGAGATGAACACTGAAGCTTTCTTT.

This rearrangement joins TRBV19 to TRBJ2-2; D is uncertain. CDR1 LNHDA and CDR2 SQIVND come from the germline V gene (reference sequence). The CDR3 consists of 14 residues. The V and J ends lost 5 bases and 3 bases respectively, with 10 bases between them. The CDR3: CASSGTADTGELFF. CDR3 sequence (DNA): TGTGCCAGTAGTGGCACAGCAGACACCGGGGAGCTGTTTTTT.

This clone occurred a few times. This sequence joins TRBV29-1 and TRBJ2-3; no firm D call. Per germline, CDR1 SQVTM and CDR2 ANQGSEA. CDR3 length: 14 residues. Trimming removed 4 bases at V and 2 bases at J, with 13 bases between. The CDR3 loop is CSVARTEYTDTQYF. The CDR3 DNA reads TGCAGCGTTGCGCGGACGGAGTACACAGATACGCAGTATTTT.

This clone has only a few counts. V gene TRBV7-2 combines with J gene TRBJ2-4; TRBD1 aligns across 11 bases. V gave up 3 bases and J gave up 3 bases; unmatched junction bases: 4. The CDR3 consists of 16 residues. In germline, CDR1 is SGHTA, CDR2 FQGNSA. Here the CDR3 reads CASSFPGTGGKNIQYF. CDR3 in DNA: TGTGCCAGCAGCTTTCCCGGGACAGGGGGCAAAAACATTCAGTACTTC.

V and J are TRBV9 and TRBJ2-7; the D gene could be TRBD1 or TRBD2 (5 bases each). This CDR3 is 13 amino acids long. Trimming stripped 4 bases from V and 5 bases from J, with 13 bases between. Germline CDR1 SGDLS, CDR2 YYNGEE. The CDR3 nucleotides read TGTGCCAGCAGCACCCGGGACGGGAACGAGCAGTACTTC. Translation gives CASSTRDGNEQYF.

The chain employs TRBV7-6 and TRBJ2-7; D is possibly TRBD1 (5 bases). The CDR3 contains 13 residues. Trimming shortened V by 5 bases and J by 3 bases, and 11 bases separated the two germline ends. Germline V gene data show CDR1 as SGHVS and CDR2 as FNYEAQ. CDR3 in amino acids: CASSATEIYEQYF. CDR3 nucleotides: TGTGCCAGCAGCGCGACAGAGATCTACGAGCAGTACTTC.

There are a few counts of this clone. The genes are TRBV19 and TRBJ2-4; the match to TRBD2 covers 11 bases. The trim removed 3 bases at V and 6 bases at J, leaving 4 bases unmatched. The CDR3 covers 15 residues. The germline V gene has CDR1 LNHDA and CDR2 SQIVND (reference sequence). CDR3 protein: CASSIAGTSGNIQYF. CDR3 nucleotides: TGTGCCAGTAGTATCGCTGGGACTAGCGGAAACATTCAGTACTTC.

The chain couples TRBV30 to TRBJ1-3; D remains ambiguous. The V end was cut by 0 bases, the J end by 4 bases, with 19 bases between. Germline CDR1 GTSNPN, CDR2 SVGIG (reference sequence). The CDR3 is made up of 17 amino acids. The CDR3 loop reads CAWSVGFGLSGGNTIYF. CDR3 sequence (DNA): TGTGCCTGGAGTGTAGGCTTCGGGTTGTCGGGCGGAAACACCATATATTTT.

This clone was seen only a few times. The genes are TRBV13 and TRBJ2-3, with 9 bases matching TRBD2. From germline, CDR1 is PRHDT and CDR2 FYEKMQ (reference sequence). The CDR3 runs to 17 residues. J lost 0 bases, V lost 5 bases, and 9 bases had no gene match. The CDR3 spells CASSLRLAGSSTDTQYF. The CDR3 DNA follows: TGTGCCAGCAGCCTACGTCTAGCGGGGTCGAGCACAGATACGCAGTATTTT.

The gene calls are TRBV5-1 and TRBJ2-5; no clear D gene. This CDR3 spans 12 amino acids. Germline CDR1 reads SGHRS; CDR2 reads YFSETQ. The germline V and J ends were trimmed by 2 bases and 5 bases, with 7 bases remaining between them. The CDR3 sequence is CASSFEAETQYF. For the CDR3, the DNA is TGCGCCAGCAGCTTCGAGGCGGAGACCCAGTACTTC.

The CDR3 DNA reads as TGTGCCAGCACCTGGGACAGGGGGAACACTGAAGCTTTCTTT. This gives the protein CASTWDRGNTEAFF. The V and J genes are TRBV2 and TRBJ1-1, with 10 bases fitting TRBD1. The CDR3 totals 14 residues. In germline, CDR1 is SNHLY, CDR2 FYNNEI. V shed 7 bases and J 1 base; nucleotides not matched to a gene: 3.

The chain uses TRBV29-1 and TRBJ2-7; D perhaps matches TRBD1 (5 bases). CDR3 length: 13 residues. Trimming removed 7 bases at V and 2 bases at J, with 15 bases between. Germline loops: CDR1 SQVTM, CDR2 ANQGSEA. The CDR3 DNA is TGCAGCGCAAGCTCAGGGTATACCTACGAGCAGTACTTC. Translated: CSASSGYTYEQYF.